The clone carrying this T cell receptor beta chain was seen more than once but under ten times. Libraries were prepared by immunoSEQ multiplex PCR; TCRdb keeps only in-frame clonotypes and omits some of them. Of roughly 390,000 clones listed, about 85% are singletons. After removal of 5 bases from V and 3 bases from J, the junction contained 1 base not matched to a gene. Germline CDR1 is MNHEY and CDR2 is SMNVEV (reference sequence). The CDR3 runs to 14 residues. The sample belongs to a study of blood T cell repertoires in COVID-19. The rearrangement links TRBV27 to TRBJ1-1; 12 positions match TRBD1. The origin of this receptor is a woman aged 18-30 years with acute or convalescent COVID-19. The specimen was peripheral blood. The CDR3 nucleotides are TGTGCCAGCAGTGGGACAGGGGGCCACACTGAAGCTTTCTTT. Protein: CASSGTGGHTEAFF.